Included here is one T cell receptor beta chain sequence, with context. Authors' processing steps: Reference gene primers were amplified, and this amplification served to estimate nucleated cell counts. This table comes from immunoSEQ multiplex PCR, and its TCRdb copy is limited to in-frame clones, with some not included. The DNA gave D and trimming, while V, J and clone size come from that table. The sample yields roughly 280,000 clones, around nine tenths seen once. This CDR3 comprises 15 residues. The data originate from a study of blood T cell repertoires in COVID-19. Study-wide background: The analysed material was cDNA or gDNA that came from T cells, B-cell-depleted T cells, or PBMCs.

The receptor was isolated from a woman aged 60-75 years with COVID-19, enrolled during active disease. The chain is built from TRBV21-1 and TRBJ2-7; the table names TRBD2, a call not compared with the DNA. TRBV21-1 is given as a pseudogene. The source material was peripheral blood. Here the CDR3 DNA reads TGTGCCAGCAAAGATCGGGGAGCGGGAATATACGAGCAGTACTTC. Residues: CASKDRGAGIYEQYF.